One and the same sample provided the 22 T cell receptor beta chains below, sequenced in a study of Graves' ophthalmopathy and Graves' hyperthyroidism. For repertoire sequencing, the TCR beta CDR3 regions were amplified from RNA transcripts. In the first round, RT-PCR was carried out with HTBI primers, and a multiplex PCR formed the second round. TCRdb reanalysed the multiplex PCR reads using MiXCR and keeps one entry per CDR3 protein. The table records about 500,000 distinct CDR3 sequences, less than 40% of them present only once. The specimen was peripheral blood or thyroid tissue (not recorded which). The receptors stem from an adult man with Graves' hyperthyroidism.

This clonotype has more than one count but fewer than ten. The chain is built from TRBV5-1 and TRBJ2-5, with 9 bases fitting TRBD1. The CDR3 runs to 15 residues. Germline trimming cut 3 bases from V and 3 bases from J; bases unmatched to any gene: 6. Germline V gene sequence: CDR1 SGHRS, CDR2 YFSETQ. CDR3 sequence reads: CASSSTGGREETQYF. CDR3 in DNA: TGCGCCAGCAGCTCAACAGGGGGCCGGGAAGAGACCCAGTACTTC.

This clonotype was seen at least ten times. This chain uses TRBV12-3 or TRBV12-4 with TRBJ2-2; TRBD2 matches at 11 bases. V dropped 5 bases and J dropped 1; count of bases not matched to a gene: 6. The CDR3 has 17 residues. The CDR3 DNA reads TGTGCCAGCAGTCCCTCTGGACTAGCGGGGAACACCGGGGAGCTGTTTTTT. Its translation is CASSPSGLAGNTGELFF.

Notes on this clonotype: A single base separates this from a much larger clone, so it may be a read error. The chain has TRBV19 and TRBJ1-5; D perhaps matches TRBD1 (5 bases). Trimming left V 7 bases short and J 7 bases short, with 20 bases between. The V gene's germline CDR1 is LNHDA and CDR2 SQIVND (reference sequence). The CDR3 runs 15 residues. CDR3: CASTSLGVTRQPQHF. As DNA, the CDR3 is TGTGCCAGTACCTCGTTGGGGGTGACCCGGCAGCCCCAGCATTTT.

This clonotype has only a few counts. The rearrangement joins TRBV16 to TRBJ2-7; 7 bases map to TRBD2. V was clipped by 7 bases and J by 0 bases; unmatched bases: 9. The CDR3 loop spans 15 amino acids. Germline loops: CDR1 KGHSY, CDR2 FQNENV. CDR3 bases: TGTGCCAGCACCCTCAACGGGGGGACCTCCTACGAGCAGTACTTC. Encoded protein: CASTLNGGTSYEQYF.

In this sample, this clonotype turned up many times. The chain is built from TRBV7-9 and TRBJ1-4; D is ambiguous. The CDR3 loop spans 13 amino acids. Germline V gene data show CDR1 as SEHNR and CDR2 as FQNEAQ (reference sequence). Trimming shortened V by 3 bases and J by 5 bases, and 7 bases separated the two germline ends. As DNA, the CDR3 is TGTGCCAGCAGCTTCGTTCAGAATGAAAAACTGTTTTTT. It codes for CASSFVQNEKLFF.

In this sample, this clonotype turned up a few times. CDR3 loop: CASSLDRGRFKDEQYF. The CDR3 DNA reads as TGTGCCAGCAGCCTAGACAGGGGGCGCTTCAAGGACGAGCAGTACTTC. The chain has TRBV5-8 and TRBJ2-7; 10 nucleotides agree with TRBD1. CDR1 is SGHTS and CDR2 is YDEGEE in the germline V gene. V shed 4 bases, J shed 5 bases, and the junction held 12 bases outside the gene matches. This CDR3 comprises 16 residues.

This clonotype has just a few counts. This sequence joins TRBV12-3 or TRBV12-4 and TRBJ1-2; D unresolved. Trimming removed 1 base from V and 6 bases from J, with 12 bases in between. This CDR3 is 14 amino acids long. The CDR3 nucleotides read TGTGCCAGCAGTTTAGACAGCCTTGGGAATGGCTACACCTTC. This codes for CASSLDSLGNGYTF.

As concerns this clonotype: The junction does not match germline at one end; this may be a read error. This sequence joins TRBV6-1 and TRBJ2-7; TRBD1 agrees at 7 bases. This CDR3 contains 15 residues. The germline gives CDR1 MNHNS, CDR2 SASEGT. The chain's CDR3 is CAGSETGQGAYEQYF. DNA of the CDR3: TGTGCCGGCAGTGAAACCGGCCAGGGGGCCTACGAGCAGTACTTC.

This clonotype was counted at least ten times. CDR3 in DNA: TGCAGTGCTAGTGTCTCAGGGGTCGCCGGGGAGCTGTTTTTT. It yields the protein CSASVSGVAGELFF. The chain links TRBV20-1 to TRBJ2-2; D may be TRBD1 (6 bases). V lost 3 bases to trimming and J lost 6 bases, with 14 bases between them. The CDR3 covers 14 residues. Germline V gene data show CDR1 as DFQATT and CDR2 as SNEGSKA (reference sequence).

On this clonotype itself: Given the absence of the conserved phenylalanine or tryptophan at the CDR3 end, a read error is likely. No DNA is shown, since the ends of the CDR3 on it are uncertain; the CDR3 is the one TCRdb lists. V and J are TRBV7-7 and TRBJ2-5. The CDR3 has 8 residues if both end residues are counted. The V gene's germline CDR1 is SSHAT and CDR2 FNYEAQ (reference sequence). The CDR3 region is CASSHAFS.

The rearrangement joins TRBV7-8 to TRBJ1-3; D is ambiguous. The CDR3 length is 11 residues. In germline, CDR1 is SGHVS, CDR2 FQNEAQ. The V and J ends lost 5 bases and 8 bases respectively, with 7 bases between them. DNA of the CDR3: TGTGCCAGCAGCCTTCGGGACACCATATATTTT. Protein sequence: CASSLRDTIYF.

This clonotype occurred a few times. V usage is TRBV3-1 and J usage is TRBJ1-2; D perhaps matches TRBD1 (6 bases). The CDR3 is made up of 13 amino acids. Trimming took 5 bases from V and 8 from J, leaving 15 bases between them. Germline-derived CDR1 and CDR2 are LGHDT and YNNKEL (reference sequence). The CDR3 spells CASSTTRGGGYTF. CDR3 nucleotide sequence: TGTGCCAGCAGCACCACGCGGGGGGGCGGCTACACCTTC.

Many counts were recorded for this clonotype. CDR3 DNA: TGTGCCACCAAGATCCAAGGGGATGAGCAGTACTTC. Translating gives CATKIQGDEQYF. The V and J genes are TRBV5-8 and TRBJ2-7; tentative D call: TRBD1 (5 bases). The V and J ends lost 9 bases and 7 bases respectively, with 17 bases between them. The CDR3 is made up of 12 amino acids. Germline CDR1 and CDR2: SGHTS and YDEGEE.

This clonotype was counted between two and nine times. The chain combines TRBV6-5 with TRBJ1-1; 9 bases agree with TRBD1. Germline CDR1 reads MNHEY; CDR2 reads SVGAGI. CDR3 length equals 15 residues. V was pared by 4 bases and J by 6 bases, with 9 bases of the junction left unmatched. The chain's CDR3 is CASSSQGQGSSEAFF. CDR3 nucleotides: TGTGCCAGCAGTTCCCAGGGACAGGGTAGCTCTGAAGCTTTCTTT.

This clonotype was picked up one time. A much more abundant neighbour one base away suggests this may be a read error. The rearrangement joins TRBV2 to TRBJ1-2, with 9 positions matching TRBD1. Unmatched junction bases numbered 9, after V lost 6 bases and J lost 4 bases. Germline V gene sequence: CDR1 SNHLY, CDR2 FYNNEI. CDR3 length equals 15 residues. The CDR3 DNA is TGTGCCAGCAGCCGGACAGGGGACCAGCGCTATGGCTACACCTTC. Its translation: CASSRTGDQRYGYTF. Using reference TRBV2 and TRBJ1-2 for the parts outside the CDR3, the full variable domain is EPEVTQTPSHQVTQMGQEVILRCVPISNHLYFYWYRQILGQKVEFLVSFYNNEISEKSEIFDDQFSVERPDGSNFTLKIRSTKLEDSAMYFCASSRTGDQRYGYTFGSGTRLTVV.

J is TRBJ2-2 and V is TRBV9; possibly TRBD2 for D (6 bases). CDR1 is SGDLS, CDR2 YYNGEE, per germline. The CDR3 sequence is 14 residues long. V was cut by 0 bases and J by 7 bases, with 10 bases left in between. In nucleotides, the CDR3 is TGTGCCAGCAGCGTAGGAGTGACTAGCGGGGAGCTGTTTTTT. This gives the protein CASSVGVTSGELFF.

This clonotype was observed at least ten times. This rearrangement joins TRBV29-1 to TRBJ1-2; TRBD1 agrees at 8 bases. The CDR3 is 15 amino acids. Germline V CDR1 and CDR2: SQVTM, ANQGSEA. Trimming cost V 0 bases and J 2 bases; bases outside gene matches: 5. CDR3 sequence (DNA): TGCAGCGTTGAAGATCCGGACAGGGTAAACTATGGCTACACCTTC. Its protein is CSVEDPDRVNYGYTF. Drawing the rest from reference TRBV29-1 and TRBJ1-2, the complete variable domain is SAVISQKPSRDICQRGTSLTIQCQVDSQVTMMFWYRQQPGQSLTLIATANQGSEATYESGFVIDKFPISRPNLTFSTLTVSNMSPEDSSIYLCSVEDPDRVNYGYTFGSGTRLTVV.

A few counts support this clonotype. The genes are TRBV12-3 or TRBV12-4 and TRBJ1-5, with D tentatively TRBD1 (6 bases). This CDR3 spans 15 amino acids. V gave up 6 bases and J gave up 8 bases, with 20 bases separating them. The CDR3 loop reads CASSSRGGGYEPQHF. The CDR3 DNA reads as TGTGCCAGCAGCTCGAGGGGGGGGGGCTATGAGCCCCAGCATTTT.

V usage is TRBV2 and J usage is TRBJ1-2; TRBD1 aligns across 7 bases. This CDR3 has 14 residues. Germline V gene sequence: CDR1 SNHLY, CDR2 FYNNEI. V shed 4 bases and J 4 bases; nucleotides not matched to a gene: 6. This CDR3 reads CASSGGTALYGYTF. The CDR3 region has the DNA TGTGCCAGCAGTGGGGGGACAGCTCTCTATGGCTACACCTTC.

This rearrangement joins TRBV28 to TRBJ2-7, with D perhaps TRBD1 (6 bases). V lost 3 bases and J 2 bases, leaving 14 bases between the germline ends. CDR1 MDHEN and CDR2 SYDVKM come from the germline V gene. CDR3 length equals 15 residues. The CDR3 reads CASSFSLGATYEQYF. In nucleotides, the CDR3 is TGTGCCAGCAGTTTTAGTTTGGGGGCGACCTACGAGCAGTACTTC.

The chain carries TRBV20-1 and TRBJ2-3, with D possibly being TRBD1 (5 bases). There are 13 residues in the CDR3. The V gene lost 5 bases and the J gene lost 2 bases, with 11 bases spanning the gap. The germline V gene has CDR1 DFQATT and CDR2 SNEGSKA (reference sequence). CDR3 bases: TGCAGTGCTCGGTGGACATTCACAGATACGCAGTATTTT. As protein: CSARWTFTDTQYF.

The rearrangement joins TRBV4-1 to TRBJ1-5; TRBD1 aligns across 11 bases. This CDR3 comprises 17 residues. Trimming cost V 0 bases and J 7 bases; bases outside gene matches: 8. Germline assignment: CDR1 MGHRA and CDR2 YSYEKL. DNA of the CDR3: TGCGCCAGCAGCCAAGATTCTGGACAGGGGGCTCACCAGCCCCAGCATTTT. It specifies CASSQDSGQGAHQPQHF.